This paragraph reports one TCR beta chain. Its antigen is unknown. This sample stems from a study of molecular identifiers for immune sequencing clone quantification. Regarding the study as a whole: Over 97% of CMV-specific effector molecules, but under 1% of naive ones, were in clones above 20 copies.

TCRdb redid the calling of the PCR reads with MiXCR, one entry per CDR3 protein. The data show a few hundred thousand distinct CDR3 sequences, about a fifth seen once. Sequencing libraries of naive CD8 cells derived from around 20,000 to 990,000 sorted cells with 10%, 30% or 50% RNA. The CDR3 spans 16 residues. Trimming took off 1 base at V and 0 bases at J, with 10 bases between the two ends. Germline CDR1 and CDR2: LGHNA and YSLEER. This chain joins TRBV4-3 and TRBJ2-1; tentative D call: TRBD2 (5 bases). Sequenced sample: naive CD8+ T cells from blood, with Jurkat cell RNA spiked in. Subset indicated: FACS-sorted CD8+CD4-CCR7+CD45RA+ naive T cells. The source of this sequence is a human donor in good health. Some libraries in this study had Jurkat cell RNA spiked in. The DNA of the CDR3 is TGCGCCAGCAGCCAAGGGTCTAGCACCTCCTACAATGAGCAGTTCTTC. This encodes CASSQGSSTSYNEQFF.